This T cell receptor (beta chain) was identified in a study of OX40 agonist ivuxolimab in advanced cancers. Points from the study as a whole: Certain nonresponders likewise exhibited a low normalized T-cell clonal expansion.

As concerns this clone: Its antigen is unknown.

Sequenced by immunoSEQ multiplex PCR; TCRdb stores in-frame clones only, minus some. The sample holds more than 45,000 clones, about 88% seen once. The CDR3 covers 14 residues. Germline V gene sequence: CDR1 MNHEY, CDR2 SMNVEV (reference sequence). Trimming cost V 5 bases and J 5 bases, with 15 bases left between them. The study sampled blood at baseline, cycle 4 day 1, and cycle 7 day 1. The chain employs TRBV27 and TRBJ1-1, with D tentatively TRBD1 (5 bases). The sequence derives from an adult with an advanced solid tumor such as melanoma, head and neck, liver or kidney cancer. Material: CD4+ or CD8+ T cells sorted from blood, obtained in a trial of the OX40 agonist ivuxolimab. The CDR3 loop reads CASSPGRPRTEAFF. CDR3 nucleotides: TGTGCCAGCAGTCCAGGGAGGCCCAGGACTGAAGCTTTCTTT.